This TCR beta chain appears in the sequencing data of a study of cytotoxic CD8 clonotypes in ibrutinib-treated CLL. Measured with immunoSEQ multiplex PCR; TCRdb has only the in-frame clones, and not every one. In the table there are more than 110,000 clones, about 70% of which are singletons. This clone was seen a handful of times. Source: PBMCs, taken after 24 months of ibrutinib treatment. The clonotype originates from a human donor with chronic lymphocytic leukemia.

The DNA of the CDR3 is TGTGCCAGCTCACCCCCGGGACAGTGGGGGAATCAGCCCCAGCATTTT. Translating gives CASSPPGQWGNQPQHF. The chain employs TRBV18 and TRBJ1-5; 7 bases are shared with TRBD1. V shed 3 bases, J shed 4 bases, and the junction held 9 bases outside the gene matches. CDR3 length: 16 amino acids. Per the germline V gene, CDR1 is KGHSH and CDR2 is LQKENI.